The present T cell receptor (beta chain) was sequenced within a study of blood T cell repertoires in COVID-19. Overall study context: COVID-19 samples from acute and convalescent phases originated in the United States, Italy and Spain. In each case, the material was cDNA or gDNA derived from T cells, B-cell-depleted T cells, or PBMCs.

In the original processing: It was from reference gene primer amplification that nucleated cell counts were estimated. Using immunoSEQ multiplex PCR, the repertoire was profiled, and TCRdb retains in-frame clones only, with some absent. Clone size and V and J calls were adopted from that table, with D and trimming inferred from the DNA. Found here are around 300,000 clones, roughly 87% of them singletons; the top ten hold 1%. CDR1 is LNHDA and CDR2 is SQIVND in the germline V gene (reference sequence). V lost 1 base, J lost 5 bases, and 5 bases stayed unmatched. The CDR3 extends over 15 amino acids. The V gene is TRBV19, the J gene TRBJ2-5; TRBD1 aligns across 9 bases. The sequencing sample was made of peripheral blood. The receptor was isolated from a man aged 45-60 years with active or convalescent COVID-19. CDR3 in DNA: TGTGCCAGTAGTATAGGGCCCGGGACAGGGGAGACCCAGTACTTC. Protein product: CASSIGPGTGETQYF.